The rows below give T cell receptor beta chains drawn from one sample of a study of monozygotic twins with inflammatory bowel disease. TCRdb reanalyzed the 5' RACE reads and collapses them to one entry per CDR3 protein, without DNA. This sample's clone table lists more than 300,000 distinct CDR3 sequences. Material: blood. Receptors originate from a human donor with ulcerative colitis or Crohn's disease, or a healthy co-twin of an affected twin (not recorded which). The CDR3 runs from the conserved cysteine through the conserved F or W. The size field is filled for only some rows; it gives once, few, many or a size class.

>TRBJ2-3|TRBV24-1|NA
CATSDTTRVTDTQYF
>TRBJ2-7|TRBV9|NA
CASSGGDRGYEQYF
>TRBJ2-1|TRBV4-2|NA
CASSQGGSNEQFF
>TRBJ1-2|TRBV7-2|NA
CASRLTGGGDGYTF
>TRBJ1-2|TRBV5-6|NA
CASSLGGVSGYTF
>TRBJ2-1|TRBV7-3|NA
CASSAGSPGVEQFF
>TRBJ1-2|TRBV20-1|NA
CSASSGAGGYGYTF
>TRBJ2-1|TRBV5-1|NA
CASRGGRGTNDNEQFF
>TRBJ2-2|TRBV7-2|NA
CASSLALSSTGELFF
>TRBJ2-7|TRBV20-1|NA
CSARDRVLTLAGDFYEQYF
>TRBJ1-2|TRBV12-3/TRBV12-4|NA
CASSYGQGSYGYTF
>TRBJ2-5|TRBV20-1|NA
CSARWGRETQYF
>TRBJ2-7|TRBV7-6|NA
CASSPTGGIFYEQYF
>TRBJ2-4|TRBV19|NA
CASSIGGEAKNIQYF
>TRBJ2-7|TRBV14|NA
CASSLLQGFHEQYF
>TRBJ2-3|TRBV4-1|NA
CASRPSGVDTQHF
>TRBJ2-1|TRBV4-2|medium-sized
CASSQVTSSYNEQFF
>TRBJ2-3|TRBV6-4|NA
CASSAQRGNTDTQYF
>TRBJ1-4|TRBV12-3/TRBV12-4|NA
CASRAGHYSAANEKLFF
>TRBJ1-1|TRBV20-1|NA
CSANPGRVGTEAFF
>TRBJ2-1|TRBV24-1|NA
CATSDDRDTPYNEQFF
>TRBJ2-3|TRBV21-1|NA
CASSKSDTQYF
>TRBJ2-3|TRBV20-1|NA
CSARVTGGTDTQYF
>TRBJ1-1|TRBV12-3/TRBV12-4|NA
CASSLQAAEAFF
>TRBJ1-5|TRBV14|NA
CASSQFGNQPQHF
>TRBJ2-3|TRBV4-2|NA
CASSQKSASGGTDTQYF
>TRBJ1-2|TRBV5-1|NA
CASSSLGGESNYGYTF
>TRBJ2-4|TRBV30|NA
CAWSPGQENIQYF
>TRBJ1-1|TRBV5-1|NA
CASSAQGGSNKAFF
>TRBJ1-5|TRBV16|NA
CASSQGYSNQPQHF
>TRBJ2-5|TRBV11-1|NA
CASSPQGNQETQYF